One sample yielded the 30 T cell receptor beta chains listed below, sequenced in a study of blood T cells in healthy people across ages. Next came a second PCR, run for roughly 6 to 11 cycles, which used a sample-barcoded 5' primer along with a J-beta primer mix. TCRdb re-called the 5' RACE reads with MiXCR, one entry per CDR3 protein. Here the sample spans roughly 900,000 distinct CDR3 sequences, about 48% being singletons. Sequences were obtained from blood. These receptors all stem from a man aged 25 to 40 in good health.

This clonotype turned up a few times. The genes are TRBV3-1 and TRBJ1-1; tentatively, D is TRBD1 (6 bases). V was pared by 7 bases and J by 4 bases, with 10 bases between. Looked up from germline, CDR1 is LGHDT and CDR2 is YNNKEL (reference sequence). The CDR3 is made up of 12 amino acids. CDR3 loop: CASTTGSTEAFF. The CDR3 DNA reads as TGTGCCAGCACCACAGGGAGCACTGAAGCTTTCTTT. Looking up the rest from reference TRBV3-1 and TRBJ1-1 gives the full variable domain: DTAVSQTPKYLVTQMGNDKSIKCEQNLGHDTMYWYKQDSKKFLKIMFSYNNKELIINETVPNRFSPKSPDKAHLNLHINSLELGDSAVYFCASTTGSTEAFFGQGTRLTVV.

This clonotype was seen only a few times. This chain uses TRBV4-2 with TRBJ2-2; possibly TRBD2 for D (6 bases). The CDR3 is 16 residues long. Germline values: CDR1 LGHNA, CDR2 YNFKEQ. V lost 4 bases to trimming and J lost 0 bases, with 12 bases between them. CDR3 sequence (DNA): TGTGCCAGCAGCCCCGGGACTGGAGCGAACACCGGGGAGCTGTTTTTT. Amino acid sequence: CASSPGTGANTGELFF.

Worth noting for this clonotype: Mismatch with germline at one junction end may stem from a read error. V gene TRBV6-2 or TRBV6-3 combines with J gene TRBJ2-3, with 9 bases fitting TRBD2. From germline, CDR1 is MNHEY and CDR2 SVGEGT. This CDR3 is built from 13 residues. The DNA of the CDR3 is TGTGTCAGCTGCGGGGGGGCCCCAGATACGCAGTATTTT. Translated, it gives CVSCGGAPDTQYF.

The table lists this clonotype with a count of one. The CDR3 DNA reads as TGTGCCAGCAGTGGCCGCCCGGCCTACGAGCAGTACTTC. It is translated as CASSGRPAYEQYF. V usage is TRBV6-2 or TRBV6-3 and J usage is TRBJ2-7; D gene uncertain. V shed 5 bases and J shed 2 bases, with 10 bases lying between them. This CDR3 has 13 residues. Germline V gene sequence: CDR1 MNHEY, CDR2 SVGEGT.

In its sample, this clonotype was seen many times. The chain employs TRBV29-1 and TRBJ2-7, with D possibly matching TRBD1 (6 bases). V lost 1 base, J lost 2 bases, and 9 bases lay in between. Germline lookup yields CDR1 SQVTM and CDR2 ANQGSEA. The CDR3 sequence is 13 residues long. CDR3 in DNA: TGCAGCGTTGAAGTAGACAGGCCCTACGAGCAGTACTTC. It specifies CSVEVDRPYEQYF.

This chain joins TRBV13 and TRBJ2-5, with D unresolved. Germline V CDR1 and CDR2: PRHDT, FYEKMQ (reference sequence). The CDR3 totals 15 residues. V lost 5 bases to trimming and J lost 0 bases, with 13 bases between them. CDR3: CASSRRQAYQETQYF. The CDR3 nucleotides read TGTGCCAGCAGCCGCCGCCAGGCGTACCAAGAGACCCAGTACTTC. The whole variable domain, remainder taken from reference TRBV13 and TRBJ2-5, is AAGVIQSPRHLIKEKRETATLKCYPIPRHDTVYWYQQGPGQDPQFLISFYEKMQSDKGSIPDRFSAQQFSDYHSELNMSSLELGDSALYFCASSRRQAYQETQYFGPGTRLLVL.

This clonotype was observed once. The rearrangement uses TRBV4-1 and TRBJ1-2; 8 positions match TRBD1. The length of the CDR3 is 19 residues. V lost 1 base to trimming and J lost 2 bases; unmatched junction nucleotides: 15. From germline, CDR1 is MGHRA and CDR2 YSYEKL. CDR3 coding DNA: TGCGCCAGCAGCCAAGTGGACAGGGCCCTGGACCTCCACAACTATGGCTACACCTTC. Its translation: CASSQVDRALDLHNYGYTF.

This rearrangement joins TRBV20-1 to TRBJ2-7, with a possible D match to TRBD2 (5 bases). This CDR3 is 14 amino acids long. Trimming left V 5 bases short and J 0 bases short, with 14 bases between. Germline V CDR1 and CDR2: DFQATT, SNEGSKA (reference sequence). CDR3 bases: TGCAGTGCTGCCGAGCGGTTGAGCTCCTACGAGCAGTACTTC. It codes for CSAAERLSSYEQYF.

The rearrangement links TRBV6-2 or TRBV6-3 to TRBJ1-2; D is undetermined. In germline, CDR1 is MNHEY, CDR2 SVGEGT. The V and J ends lost 6 bases and 1 base respectively, with 15 bases between them. The CDR3 is 15 residues long. The CDR3 sequence is CASSRPAGINYGYTF. The CDR3 bases are TGTGCCAGCAGCCGACCAGCTGGCATTAACTATGGCTACACCTTC.

This clonotype was seen at least ten times. The rearrangement uses TRBV5-1 and TRBJ2-3, with D perhaps TRBD2 (6 bases). The CDR3 has 15 residues. Trimming took 0 bases from V and 2 from J, leaving 10 bases between them. The germline V gene has CDR1 SGHRS and CDR2 YFSETQ. Here the CDR3 DNA reads TGCGCCAGCAGCTTGGACGGGACTCTCACAGATACGCAGTATTTT. As protein: CASSLDGTLTDTQYF.

The genes are TRBV20-1 and TRBJ1-6; TRBD1 aligns across 7 bases. Germline values: CDR1 DFQATT, CDR2 SNEGSKA (reference sequence). This CDR3 region has 13 residues. The CDR3 is CSSFTGANFGTHF. DNA for the CDR3: TGCAGCTCCTTTACAGGGGCCAATTTTGGGACCCACTTT.

The J gene is TRBJ2-3, the V gene TRBV7-9, with D perhaps matching TRBD2 (5 bases). There are 15 residues in the CDR3. The V end was cut by 2 bases, the J end by 2 bases, with 11 bases between. Germline lookup yields CDR1 SEHNR and CDR2 FQNEAQ (reference sequence). CDR3 region: CASSLQEGLTDTQYF. CDR3 bases: TGTGCCAGCAGCTTACAAGAGGGTCTCACAGATACGCAGTATTTT.

This clonotype has just a few counts. CDR3 amino acids: CASSFKNSYEQYF. For the CDR3, the DNA is TGTGCCAGCAGTTTCAAGAACTCCTACGAGCAGTACTTC. This chain joins TRBV28 and TRBJ2-7; the D is unclear. Between the trimmed V and J ends, which lost 3 bases and 0 bases, there was a span of 6 bases. Germline CDR1 MDHEN, CDR2 SYDVKM. The CDR3 has 13 amino acids.

This clonotype was observed a single time. This chain uses TRBV20-1 with TRBJ1-1, with unresolved D. The CDR3 runs to 12 residues. Germline CDR1 DFQATT, CDR2 SNEGSKA (reference sequence). The CDR3 bases are TGCATCGTCGGTAGGGATAACACTGAAGCTTTCTTT. Its protein product is CIVGRDNTEAFF.

The chain carries TRBV7-9 and TRBJ1-3; D is unresolved. The V gene's germline CDR1 is SEHNR and CDR2 FQNEAQ (reference sequence). The CDR3 spans 15 residues. Deletions cut 1 base from V and 0 bases from J, with 7 bases between. The CDR3 loop reads CASSLEGSSGNTIYF. Written as DNA, the CDR3 is TGTGCCAGCAGCTTAGAAGGTAGCTCTGGAAACACCATATATTTT.

The sample holds a few counts of this clonotype. The V and J genes are TRBV4-2 and TRBJ2-4; 9 positions match TRBD1. The J call is doubtful: the DNA matches TRBJ2-7 better. Germline V gene sequence: CDR1 LGHNA, CDR2 YNFKEQ. CDR3 length: 14 residues. The CDR3 spells CASSQQTGGYEQYF. CDR3 DNA: TGTGCCAGCAGCCAACAGACAGGGGGTTACGAGCAGTACTTC.

The J gene is TRBJ2-1, the V gene TRBV20-1; a weak D match, TRBD1 (6 bases). Germline loops: CDR1 DFQATT, CDR2 SNEGSKA (reference sequence). The length of the CDR3 is 13 residues. The CDR3 DNA reads TGCACCTGGGCCCCCAGGGGCGGCAATGAGCAGTTCTTC. It specifies CTWAPRGGNEQFF.

The chain has TRBV5-1 and TRBJ1-2, with D possibly matching TRBD1 (5 bases). Trimming took 0 bases from V and 5 from J, leaving 11 bases between them. The CDR3 has 14 residues. Germline V CDR1 and CDR2: SGHRS, YFSETQ. CDR3 in DNA: TGCGCCAGCAGCTTGGATCAGGGAGAATATGGCTACACCTTC. Protein: CASSLDQGEYGYTF.

The chain combines TRBV11-2 with TRBJ2-3; D is ambiguous. V lost 5 bases and J lost 6, with 12 bases in between. The CDR3 is 13 amino acids. CDR1 is SGHAT and CDR2 is FQNNGV in the germline V gene. The CDR3 reads CASSIGPDDTQYF. Here the CDR3 DNA reads TGTGCCAGCAGCATTGGACCAGATGATACGCAGTATTTT.

The CDR3 loop reads CSARDSTNEKLFF. The CDR3 DNA sequence: TGCAGTGCTAGAGACAGCACTAATGAAAAACTGTTTTTT. The chain has TRBV20-1 and TRBJ1-4; D ambiguous. V lost 0 bases and J 2 bases, leaving 4 bases between the germline ends. The CDR3 covers 13 residues. Germline CDR1 reads DFQATT; CDR2 reads SNEGSKA (reference sequence).

The CDR3 DNA reads as TGTGCCAGCAGACCGGGTAGCGGGGGCACAGATACGCAGTATTTT. Translating it yields CASRPGSGGTDTQYF. V usage is TRBV21-1 and J usage is TRBJ2-3; the DNA was not used to check the table's D call, TRBD2. TRBV21-1 is marked as a pseudogene. The CDR3 has 15 residues.

This chain links TRBV3-1 with TRBJ2-3; 7 bases are shared with TRBD1. Germline V gene lookup returns CDR1 LGHDT and CDR2 YNNKEL (reference sequence). The CDR3 is 15 amino acids. V was clipped by 3 bases and J by 0 bases; unmatched bases: 3. The CDR3 DNA follows: TGTGCCAGCAGCCAGGAGACAGGGAGCACAGATACGCAGTATTTT. Its translation: CASSQETGSTDTQYF.

The chain links TRBV4-1 to TRBJ2-3; D may be TRBD2 (6 bases). Looked up from germline, CDR1 is MGHRA and CDR2 is YSYEKL. The V end lost 0 bases, the J end lost 2 bases, and 12 bases lay between the germline ends. This CDR3 is 16 amino acids long. The CDR3 spells CASSQEFPDYTDTQYF. In DNA, the CDR3 is TGCGCCAGCAGCCAAGAGTTCCCGGACTACACAGATACGCAGTATTTT.

CDR3 loop: CASSKALAASTDTQYF. The CDR3 DNA sequence: TGTGCCAGCAGCAAAGCCCTAGCGGCTAGCACAGATACGCAGTATTTT. This rearrangement joins TRBV21-1 to TRBJ2-3. TRBV21-1 is a known pseudogene. The CDR3 runs 16 residues.

The rearrangement links TRBV12-3 or TRBV12-4 to TRBJ1-6; TRBD1 might be the D (6 bases). This CDR3 comprises 12 residues. Trimming stripped 8 bases from V and 10 bases from J, with 12 bases between. CDR3 protein: CASSGATSPLHF. In nucleotides, the CDR3 is TGTGCCAGCTCGGGGGCTACCTCACCCCTCCACTTT.

Only a few counts were recorded for this clonotype. The chain uses TRBV29-1 and TRBJ1-5; TRBD1 agrees at 10 bases. The V and J ends lost 7 bases and 2 bases, in that order; junction bases with no gene match: 8. This CDR3 has 15 residues. The germline CDR1 and CDR2 sequences are SQVTM and ANQGSEA. The CDR3: CSAAAGTGGNQPQHF. CDR3 DNA sequence: TGCAGCGCTGCTGCCGGGACAGGGGGCAATCAGCCCCAGCATTTT.

V is TRBV2 and J is TRBJ2-3; the D is unclear. The CDR3 sequence is 14 residues long. Deletions cut 0 bases from V and 5 bases from J, with 9 bases between. Germline V gene sequence: CDR1 SNHLY, CDR2 FYNNEI. CDR3 in DNA: TGTGCCAGCAGTGAAGCTTCCAGACGAGATACGCAGTATTTT. Translated, it gives CASSEASRRDTQYF.

This clonotype was observed a handful of times. The chain uses TRBV2 and TRBJ2-3; 9 bases fit TRBD1. The CDR3 runs to 18 residues. The germline V gene encodes CDR1 SNHLY and CDR2 FYNNEI. V dropped 1 base and J dropped 4; count of bases not matched to a gene: 12. The CDR3 spells CASSEGPGTGSLPDTQYF. As DNA, the CDR3 is TGTGCCAGCAGTGAAGGGCCCGGGACAGGGTCCCTCCCAGATACGCAGTATTTT.

The chain combines TRBV5-6 with TRBJ2-7, with a possible D match to TRBD1 (6 bases). The CDR3 loop spans 14 amino acids. Germline CDR1 is SGHDT and CDR2 is YYEEEE. Trimming removed 5 bases from V and 12 bases from J, with 24 bases in between. In DNA, the CDR3 is TGTGCCAGCAGTTCGGACAGCCTAGAGTGCTTCTGGTACTTC. Protein: CASSSDSLECFWYF.

DNA for the CDR3: TGTGCCAGCAGCTCAGATACAGGGGGAGAGACGCAGTATTTT. Protein sequence: CASSSDTGGETQYF. This chain joins TRBV7-3 and TRBJ2-3; 8 bases match TRBD1. The V gene end was trimmed by 4 bases and the J gene end by 9 bases; junction bases not matched to a gene: 9. CDR1 and CDR2 from the germline V gene are SGHTA and FQGTGA. The length of the CDR3 is 14 residues.